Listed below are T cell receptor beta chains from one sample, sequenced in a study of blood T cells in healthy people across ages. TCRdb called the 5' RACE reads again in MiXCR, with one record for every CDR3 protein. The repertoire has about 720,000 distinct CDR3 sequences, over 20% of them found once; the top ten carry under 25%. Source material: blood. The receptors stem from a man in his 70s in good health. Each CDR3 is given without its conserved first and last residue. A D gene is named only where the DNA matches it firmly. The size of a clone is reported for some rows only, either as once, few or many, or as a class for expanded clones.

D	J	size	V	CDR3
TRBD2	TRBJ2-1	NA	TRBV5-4	ASSFGGGRLSYNEQF
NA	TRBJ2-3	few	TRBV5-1	ASSLSSESTDTQY
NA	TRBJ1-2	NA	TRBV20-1	SARGLQGGVNYGYT
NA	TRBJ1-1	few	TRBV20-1	SARIFGGSTEAF
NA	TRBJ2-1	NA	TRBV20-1	SAPFNEQF
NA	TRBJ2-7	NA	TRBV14	ASSQGGAIPIYEQY
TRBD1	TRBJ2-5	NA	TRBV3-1	ASSPKLVWFDRGQETQY
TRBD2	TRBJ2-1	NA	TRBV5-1	ASSSGLATPNEQF
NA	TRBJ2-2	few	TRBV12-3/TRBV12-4	ASRLGPVPGELF
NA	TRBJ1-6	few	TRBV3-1	ASSQEGPTGSYNSPLH
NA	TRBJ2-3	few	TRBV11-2	ASSFGTALFEDTQY
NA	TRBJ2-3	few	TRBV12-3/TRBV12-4	ASSLEVGFTDTQY
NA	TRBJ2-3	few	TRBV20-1	SANSGTVITDTQY
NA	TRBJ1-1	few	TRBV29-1	SVRGTEAF
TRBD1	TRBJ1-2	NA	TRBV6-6	ASTTGQGDGYGYT
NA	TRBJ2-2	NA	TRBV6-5	ASSYATGELF
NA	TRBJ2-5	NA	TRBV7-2	ASSLTGAVETQY
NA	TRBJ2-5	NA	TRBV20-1	SVRGQQEAQY
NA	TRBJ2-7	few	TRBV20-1	SAIQGLYEQY
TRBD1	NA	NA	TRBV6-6	ASSYTGQVSDEQY
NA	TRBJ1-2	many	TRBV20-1	SARKQAYGYT
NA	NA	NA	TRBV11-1	ASSLKRTETYEQY
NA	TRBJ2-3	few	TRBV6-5	ATRGGPGTDTQY
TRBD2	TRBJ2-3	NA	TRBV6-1	ASRGGWLAGGRTDTQY
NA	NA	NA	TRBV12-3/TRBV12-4	ASSRLVRQTQY
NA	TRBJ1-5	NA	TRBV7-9	ASSLTGNRNQPQH
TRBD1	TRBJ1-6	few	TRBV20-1	SARAGTERSPLH
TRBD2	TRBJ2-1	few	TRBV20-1	SASAGGIYNEQF
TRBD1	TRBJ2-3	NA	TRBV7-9	ASRLTGGSSTDTQY
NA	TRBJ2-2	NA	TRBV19	ASKVESGTGELF
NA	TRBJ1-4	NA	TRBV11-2	ASSLDRVTGKLF
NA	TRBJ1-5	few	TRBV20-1	SASSRGLVNQPQH
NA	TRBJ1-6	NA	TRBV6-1	ASRDEGVRSPLH
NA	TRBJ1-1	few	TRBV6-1	ASIWGVNTEAF
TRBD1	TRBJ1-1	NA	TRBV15	ATSHRGLQNTEAF
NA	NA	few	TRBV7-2	ASSLEAMYEQY
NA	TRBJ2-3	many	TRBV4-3	ASSQEITDTQY